Included here is one TCR beta chain sequence, with context. TCRdb called the 5' RACE reads again in MiXCR, with one record for every CDR3 protein. The data contain about 390,000 distinct CDR3 sequences, approximately 15% of them seen just once; the ten biggest clones take up roughly 21%. V was pared by 1 base and J by 8 bases, with 12 bases between. The CDR3 has 14 amino acids. Germline V gene lookup returns CDR1 LGHDT and CDR2 YNNKEL (reference sequence). The record originates from a study of T-cell memory formation after mild COVID-19. J is TRBJ2-1 and V is TRBV3-1, with a weak D call TRBD2 (6 bases). The origin of this receptor is a young man who had mild COVID-19 (a few samples of this study predate the infection). Cell type and time point are not known. Sequencing was done on a sample of PBMCs or a T cell subset sorted from them (not recorded which). CDR3 amino acids: CASSQGSRRDEQFF. The CDR3 DNA reads as TGTGCCAGCAGCCAAGGGAGCAGGAGGGATGAGCAGTTCTTC.